The 24 T cell receptor beta chains below all came from one sample that was sequenced in a study of T cells in Graves' hyperthyroidism and ophthalmopathy (dated by TCRdb to between 2018 and 2021). Library preparation was by multiplex PCR. Sequencing relied on an Illumina HiSeq 2000. The TCR beta CDR3 regions were amplified from RNA transcripts. A first-round RT-PCR of the TCR CDR3 used the HTBI primer set with the Qiagen OneStep RT-PCR kit. TCRdb reworked the public reads: Q25 trimming with fastp, MiXCR clone assembly, productive beta chains retained. A single entry per CDR3 protein holds the most common genes and DNA from its merged rows. The sample table holds around 35,000 distinct CDR3 sequences, of which about 50% were seen once. Roughly a sixth of the sample lies in the top ten. The sequencing sample was made of blood. The receptors here all came from a man in his forties with Graves' ophthalmopathy.

This clonotype is deemed medium-sized. V and J are TRBV20-1 and TRBJ2-5, with 9 bases aligning to TRBD1. The CDR3 extends over 12 amino acids. Germline V gene data show CDR1 as DFQATT and CDR2 as SNEGSKA (reference sequence). CDR3 loop: CGSEDRGETQYF. The CDR3 DNA follows: TGCGGGTCTGAGGACAGGGGTGAGACCCAGTACTTC.

This clonotype was observed many times. The chain's CDR3 is CANRFPASSYNSPLHF. For the CDR3, the DNA is TGTGCCAACCGTTTTCCTGCAAGCTCCTATAATTCACCCCTCCACTTT. This chain links TRBV6-1 with TRBJ1-6; the D is unclear. V was cut by 10 bases and J by 0 bases, with 16 bases left in between. Germline CDR1 is MNHNS and CDR2 is SASEGT. This CDR3 is built from 16 residues.

The chain carries TRBV20-1 and TRBJ2-3; D ambiguous. Germline values: CDR1 DFQATT, CDR2 SNEGSKA (reference sequence). The length of the CDR3 is 11 residues. V shed 0 bases and J shed 2 bases, with 0 bases lying between them. The CDR3 DNA reads TGCAGTGCTAGAGACACAGATACGCAGTATTTT. This encodes CSARDTDTQYF.

As concerns this clonotype: One junction end disagrees with the germline gene, perhaps due to a read error. The chain carries TRBV10-2 and TRBJ2-3; 11 bases are a match to TRBD2. This CDR3 has 15 residues. The germline V gene encodes CDR1 WSHSY and CDR2 SAAADI. Here the CDR3 DNA reads TGCGCCAGTAGCACACTAGCGGGAGAAGCAGATGCGCAGTATTTT. Residues: CASSTLAGEADAQYF.

In this sample, this clonotype turned up many times. This chain uses TRBV19 with TRBJ1-5, with 12 bases identical to TRBD1. Germline trimming cut 5 bases from V and 3 bases from J; bases unmatched to any gene: 2. The CDR3 is 15 amino acids. Germline CDR1 is LNHDA and CDR2 is SQIVND (reference sequence). The CDR3 is CASSGTGGDNQPQHF. In nucleotides, the CDR3 is TGTGCCAGTAGTGGGACAGGGGGCGACAATCAGCCCCAGCATTTT.

V usage is TRBV20-1 and J usage is TRBJ1-5, with D hard to call. V lost 1 base and J 7 bases, leaving 14 bases between the germline ends. CDR1 DFQATT and CDR2 SNEGSKA come from the germline V gene (reference sequence). The CDR3 contains 14 residues. The CDR3 protein is CSARAWTSGQPQHF. In nucleotides, the CDR3 is TGCAGTGCTAGAGCATGGACTAGCGGACAGCCCCAGCATTTT.

The chain couples TRBV20-1 to TRBJ2-3; TRBD2 matches at 9 bases. V shed 4 bases, J shed 4 bases, and the junction held 9 bases outside the gene matches. CDR1 and CDR2 (germline): DFQATT, SNEGSKA (reference sequence). The CDR3 runs to 15 residues. Here the CDR3 DNA reads TGCAGTGCTACCCTAGCGGGACCAAGCGCAGATACGCAGTATTTT. Translated, it gives CSATLAGPSADTQYF.

The CDR3 reads CASGNRDFGGETQYF. The CDR3 DNA follows: TGTGCCAGCGGAAACAGGGATTTTGGGGGAGAGACCCAGTACTTC. The genes are TRBV2 and TRBJ2-5, with D maybe TRBD1 (6 bases). This CDR3 is built from 15 residues. Trimming left V 8 bases short and J 4 bases short, with 20 bases between. The V gene's germline CDR1 is SNHLY and CDR2 FYNNEI.

In its sample, this clonotype was seen many times. This chain joins TRBV29-1 and TRBJ2-1, with 11 bases fitting TRBD1. The V segment lost 5 bases and the J segment 12 bases; nucleotides outside the gene matches: 12. This CDR3 has 14 amino acids. From germline, CDR1 is SQVTM and CDR2 ANQGSEA. As DNA, the CDR3 is TGCAGCGTTAAAGTGGACAGGGGGCTTGGTGGGCAGTTCTTC. It translates to CSVKVDRGLGGQFF.

V is TRBV7-2 and J is TRBJ2-1; 10 nucleotides align to TRBD1. Trimming took 5 bases from V and 5 from J; bases not matched to a gene: 3. Germline values: CDR1 SGHTA, CDR2 FQGNSA. The CDR3 is made up of 14 amino acids. CDR3 residues: CASSQDRGDNEQFF. The CDR3 DNA reads as TGTGCCAGCAGCCAGGACAGGGGGGACAATGAGCAGTTCTTC.

On this clonotype: Here the CDR3 omits its conserved ending phenylalanine or tryptophan, so a read error is the likely source. V gene TRBV10-2 combines with J gene TRBJ2-3, with 8 bases matching TRBD1. This CDR3 spans 16 amino acids. V lost 3 bases, J lost 1 base, and 6 bases stayed unmatched. CDR1 is WSHSY, CDR2 SAAADI, per germline. The CDR3 loop is CASSEAETGGTDTQYS. The CDR3 DNA is TGCGCCAGCAGTGAAGCTGAGACAGGGGGCACAGATACGCAGTATTCT.

Concerning this clonotype: This may be a read error, as it is one base from a much larger clone. The chain joins TRBV27 to TRBJ2-3; 9 bases are a match to TRBD2. The CDR3 is made up of 16 amino acids. CDR1 and CDR2 from the germline V gene are MNHEY and SMNVEV (reference sequence). After removal of 4 bases from V and 2 bases from J, the junction contained 7 bases not matched to a gene. The DNA of the CDR3 is TGTGCCAGCAGTTCGGAGGGCGGGAGGGTCACAGATACGCAGTATTTT. Translated: CASSSEGGRVTDTQYF.

This clonotype was observed many times. The rearrangement joins TRBV6-1 to TRBJ2-7; TRBD1 matches at 8 bases. With V trimmed by 7 bases and J by 2 bases, 7 bases remained unmatched. The CDR3 runs 14 residues. From germline, CDR1 is MNHNS and CDR2 SASEGT. The CDR3 bases are TGTGCCAGCAAGGTGGGGACAGGTACCTACGAGCAGTACTTC. The encoded protein is CASKVGTGTYEQYF.

In the case of this clonotype: A much larger clone sits a single nucleotide away, making a read error possible. Likely a read error: the CDR3 ends without its conserved phenylalanine or tryptophan. The chain is built from TRBV3-1 and TRBJ2-2, with a weak D call TRBD1 (6 bases). Germline assignment: CDR1 LGHDT and CDR2 YNNKEL (reference sequence). Trimming shortened V by 0 bases and J by 6 bases, and 8 bases separated the two germline ends. The CDR3 loop spans 14 amino acids. The CDR3 reads CASSQEAGAGELFL. CDR3 coding DNA: TGTGCCAGCAGCCAAGAGGCAGGGGCCGGGGAGCTGTTTTTG.

This chain connects TRBV5-1 to TRBJ2-2; D gene uncertain. V lost 0 bases to trimming and J lost 8 bases, with 8 bases between them. Germline V gene lookup returns CDR1 SGHRS and CDR2 YFSETQ. The CDR3 is 13 residues long. This CDR3 is CASSLETVGELFF. CDR3 sequence (DNA): TGCGCCAGCAGCTTGGAAACGGTGGGGGAGCTGTTTTTT.

By its share, this clonotype is medium-sized. The chain couples TRBV7-9 to TRBJ1-6; D perhaps matches TRBD1 (5 bases). CDR1 SEHNR and CDR2 FQNEAQ come from the germline V gene (reference sequence). V was shortened by 4 bases and J by 5 bases, with 9 bases between the two germline ends. This CDR3 has 14 amino acids. The DNA of the CDR3 is TGTGCCAGCAGCTGGGGGTCTGATAATTCACCCCTCCACTTT. As protein: CASSWGSDNSPLHF. The variable domain in full, with the rest retrieved from reference TRBV7-9 and TRBJ1-6, is DTGVSQNPRHKITKRGQNVTFRCDPISEHNRLYWYRQTLGQGPEFLTYFQNEAQLEKSRLLSDRFSAERPKGSFSTLEIQRTEQGDSAMYLCASSWGSDNSPLHFGNGTRLTVT.

As for this clonotype: No DNA is shown, since the ends of the CDR3 on it are uncertain; the CDR3 is the one TCRdb lists. This chain's CDR3 is CASSQTGGGTEAFFGYTF. The chain has TRBV12-3 or TRBV12-4 and TRBJ1-2. The CDR3 region is 18 residues in length, termini included.

Ten or more counts support this clonotype. The chain recombines TRBV19 with TRBJ1-5, with D possibly TRBD1 on 5 matching bases. The germline gives CDR1 LNHDA, CDR2 SQIVND (reference sequence). The V end was cut by 3 bases, the J end by 7 bases, with 7 bases between. The CDR3 has 12 amino acids. The DNA of the CDR3 is TGTGCCAGTAGTATGGGGCACCAGCCCCAGCATTTT. It codes for CASSMGHQPQHF.

This clonotype is deemed medium-sized. The rearrangement joins TRBV15 to TRBJ2-7, with 12 bases lining up with TRBD2. CDR1 is LNHNV, CDR2 YYDKDF, per germline (reference sequence). The CDR3 contains 16 residues. J was trimmed by 0 bases and V by 1 base; bases with no gene match: 1. The CDR3 loop reads CATSRGTSGDSYEQYF. The CDR3 coding sequence is TGTGCCACCAGCAGAGGGACTAGCGGGGACTCCTACGAGCAGTACTTC.

This rearrangement joins TRBV6-7 to TRBJ2-7; no reliable D call. TRBV6-7 is an open reading frame whose function is uncertain. V was pared by 0 bases and J by 9 bases, with 9 bases between. The CDR3 totals 12 residues. CDR3 protein: CASSYSTALQYF. CDR3 sequence (DNA): TGTGCCAGCAGTTACTCCACAGCGCTGCAGTACTTC.

The chain has TRBV4-1 and TRBJ2-7; TRBD1 is a possible D gene (5 bases). Trimming took off 0 bases at V and 9 bases at J, with 15 bases between the two ends. The CDR3 length is 14 residues. Germline V gives CDR1 MGHRA, CDR2 YSYEKL. CDR3 sequence reads: CASSQDVGPFGQYF. CDR3 sequence (DNA): TGCGCCAGCAGCCAAGATGTGGGGCCTTTTGGGCAGTACTTC.

The chain carries TRBV7-8 and TRBJ2-7, with 9 bases aligning to TRBD2. V lost 6 bases, J lost 0 bases, and 6 bases stayed unmatched. This CDR3 contains 15 residues. CDR1 and CDR2 (germline): SGHVS, FQNEAQ. CDR3 region: CASRSLAGISYEQYF. The CDR3 DNA is TGTGCCAGCAGATCTCTAGCGGGAATCTCCTACGAGCAGTACTTC.

The sample holds many counts of this clonotype. The chain combines TRBV5-8 with TRBJ1-5; 9 bases line up with TRBD1. CDR1 is SGHTS and CDR2 is YDEGEE in the germline V gene. This CDR3 comprises 15 residues. V shed 6 bases, J shed 4 bases, and the junction held 8 bases outside the gene matches. CDR3 DNA sequence: TGTGCCAGCACTTCCGGGACAGGGTGGAATCAGCCCCAGCATTTT. Residues: CASTSGTGWNQPQHF.

At least ten counts were recorded for this clonotype. The rearrangement joins TRBV20-1 to TRBJ2-1; 8 nucleotides agree with TRBD2. CDR1 and CDR2 from the germline V gene are DFQATT and SNEGSKA (reference sequence). CDR3 length: 14 residues. V lost 3 bases and J lost 2; bases outside the gene matches: 3. This chain's CDR3 is CSASGRAAYNEQFF. Here the CDR3 DNA reads TGCAGTGCTAGCGGGAGGGCCGCCTACAATGAGCAGTTCTTC.